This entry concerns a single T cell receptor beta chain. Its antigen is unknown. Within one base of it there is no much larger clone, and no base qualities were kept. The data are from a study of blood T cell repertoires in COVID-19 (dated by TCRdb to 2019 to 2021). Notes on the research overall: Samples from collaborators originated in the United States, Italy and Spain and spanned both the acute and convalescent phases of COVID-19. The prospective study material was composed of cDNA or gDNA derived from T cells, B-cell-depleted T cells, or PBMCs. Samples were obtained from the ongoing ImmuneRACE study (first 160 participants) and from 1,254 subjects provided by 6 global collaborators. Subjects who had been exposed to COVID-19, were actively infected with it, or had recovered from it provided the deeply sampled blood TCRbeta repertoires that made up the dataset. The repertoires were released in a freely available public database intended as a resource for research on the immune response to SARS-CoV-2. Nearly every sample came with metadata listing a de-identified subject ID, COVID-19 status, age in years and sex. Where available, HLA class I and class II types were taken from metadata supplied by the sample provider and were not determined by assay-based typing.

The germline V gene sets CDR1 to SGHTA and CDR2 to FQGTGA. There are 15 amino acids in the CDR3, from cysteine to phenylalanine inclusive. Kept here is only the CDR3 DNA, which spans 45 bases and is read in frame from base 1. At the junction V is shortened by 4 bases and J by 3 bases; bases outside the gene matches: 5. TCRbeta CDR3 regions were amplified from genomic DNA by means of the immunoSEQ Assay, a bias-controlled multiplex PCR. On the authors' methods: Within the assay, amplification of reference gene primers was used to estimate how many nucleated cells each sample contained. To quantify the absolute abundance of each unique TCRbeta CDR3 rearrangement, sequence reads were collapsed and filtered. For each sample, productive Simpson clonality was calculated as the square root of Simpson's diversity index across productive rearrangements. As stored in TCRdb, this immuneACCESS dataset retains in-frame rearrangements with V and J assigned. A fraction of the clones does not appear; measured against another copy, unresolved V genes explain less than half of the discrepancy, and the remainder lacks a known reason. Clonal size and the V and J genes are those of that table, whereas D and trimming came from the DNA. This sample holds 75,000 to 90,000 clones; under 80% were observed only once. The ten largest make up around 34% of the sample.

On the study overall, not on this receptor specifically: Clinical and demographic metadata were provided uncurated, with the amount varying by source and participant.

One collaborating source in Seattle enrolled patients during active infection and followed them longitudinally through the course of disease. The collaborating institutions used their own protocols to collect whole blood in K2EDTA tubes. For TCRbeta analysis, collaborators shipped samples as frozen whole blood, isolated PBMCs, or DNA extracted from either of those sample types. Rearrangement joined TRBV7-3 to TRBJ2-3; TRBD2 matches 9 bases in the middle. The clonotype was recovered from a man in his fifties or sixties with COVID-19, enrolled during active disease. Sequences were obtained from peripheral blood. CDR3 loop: CASSYMTSGTDTQYF. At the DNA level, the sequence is TGTGCCAGCAGCTATATGACTAGCGGTACAGATACGCAGTATTTT.